The 9 T cell receptor beta chains presented below share a single source sample, sequenced in a study of T-cell reconstitution after alpha-beta-depleted transplantation in children. Unique molecular identifiers featured in how the TCRbeta library was prepared. In TCRdb, the PCR reads were re-called with MiXCR into one record per CDR3 protein. This table has fewer than 750,000 distinct CDR3 sequences, 20% to 25% appearing once. Sequencing used PBMCs, mostly from graft donor cells, obtained 360 days after TCRalphabeta/CD19-depleted stem cell transplant. These receptors originate from a boy under three years old who had a stem cell transplant for acute myeloid leukemia, so the T cells may come from the graft donor.

This clonotype was seen only a few times. The chain recombines TRBV7-8 with TRBJ2-5; D is perhaps TRBD1 (5 bases). The CDR3 has 15 residues. Germline CDR1 SGHVS, CDR2 FQNEAQ. Trimming took off 1 base at V and 4 bases at J, with 13 bases between the two ends. The CDR3 here is CASSLGQLMGETQYF. The CDR3 nucleotides read TGTGCCAGCAGCTTAGGACAGCTGATGGGAGAGACCCAGTACTTC.

The table lists this clonotype with a few counts. The chain links TRBV20-1 to TRBJ2-2; either TRBD1 or TRBD2 may fit D (6 bases each). CDR1 is DFQATT, CDR2 SNEGSKA, per germline (reference sequence). CDR3 size: 14 residues. V gave up 1 base and J gave up 4 bases, with 10 bases separating them. The CDR3 coding sequence is TGCAGTGCTAGAGGTGGAGGGGGCACCGGGGAGCTGTTTTTT. Translated, it gives CSARGGGGTGELFF.

This clonotype occurred many times. The V call is TRBV10-3, the J call TRBJ2-3, with unresolved D. CDR1 and CDR2 from the germline V gene are ENHRY and SYGVKD. This CDR3 comprises 14 residues. The CDR3 spells CASSRGEGTDTQYF. The CDR3 nucleotides are TGTGCTTCATCTAGAGGAGAGGGCACAGATACGCAGTATTTT.

At least ten counts were recorded for this clonotype. V usage is TRBV6-5 and J usage is TRBJ2-1; tentatively, D is TRBD2 (5 bases). The V gene lost 2 bases and the J gene lost 13 bases, with 15 bases spanning the gap. Germline V gene data show CDR1 as MNHEY and CDR2 as SVGAGI. CDR3 length equals 13 residues. DNA of the CDR3: TGTGCCAGCAGTTACCAAGAGGGTACAGTACAGTTCTTC. Its translation: CASSYQEGTVQFF.

This sequence joins TRBV24-1 and TRBJ2-3, with D perhaps assigned TRBD1 or TRBD2 (5 bases each). CDR1 is KGHDR and CDR2 is SFDVKD in the germline V gene. The CDR3 runs 16 residues. Trimming stripped 1 base from V and 5 bases from J, with 15 bases between. This chain's CDR3 is CATSDFEGSHGDTQYF. The CDR3 DNA is TGTGCCACCAGTGATTTTGAGGGGTCTCACGGAGATACGCAGTATTTT.

The table lists this clonotype with many counts. The chain combines TRBV6-4 with TRBJ2-3; D may be TRBD2 (6 bases). CDR1 MRHNA and CDR2 SNTAGT come from the germline V gene. The CDR3 consists of 21 residues. The V and J ends lost 5 bases and 0 bases respectively, with 30 bases between them. CDR3 DNA: TGTGCCAGCAGTCGACCTATAGAGCCGAGTTCGGGAGTGGTAAGCACAGATACGCAGTATTTT. This gives the protein CASSRPIEPSSGVVSTDTQYF.

This clonotype was observed a handful of times. The chain's CDR3 is CASRRGDEQYV. As DNA, the CDR3 is TGTGCCAGCAGGAGGGGGGACGAGCAGTACGTC. The chain recombines TRBV5-6 with TRBJ2-7; the D call may be TRBD1 or TRBD2 (6 bases each). The CDR3 loop spans 11 amino acids. Germline V lookup: CDR1 SGHDT, CDR2 YYEEEE. V was shortened by 5 bases and J by 5 bases, with 8 bases between the two germline ends.

With respect to this clonotype: It is likely a read error, because the conserved phenylalanine at the end of the CDR3 is missing. The chain joins TRBV29-1 to TRBJ2-1; the match to TRBD2 covers 7 bases. The CDR3 extends over 21 amino acids. Germline V gene data show CDR1 as SQVTM and CDR2 as ANQGSEA. Unmatched junction bases numbered 28, after V lost 3 bases and J lost 5 bases. The CDR3 DNA sequence: TGCAGCGTTGATTTTCCCCTTGAAGCGGGACCTGAAGGGGCATGGGACAATGAGCAGTTCGTC. Protein product: CSVDFPLEAGPEGAWDNEQFV.

This clonotype was seen at least ten times. The chain is built from TRBV20-1 and TRBJ2-5, with D maybe TRBD2 (5 bases). Per germline, CDR1 DFQATT and CDR2 SNEGSKA (reference sequence). V was clipped by 3 bases and J by 5 bases, with 16 bases between them. CDR3 length equals 14 residues. The CDR3 protein is CSARDLGSGETQYF. CDR3 DNA sequence: TGCAGTGCTAGGGACTTGGGGAGTGGGGAGACCCAGTACTTC.